This T cell receptor beta chain was obtained from a study of neurological immune-mediated disorders. Notes on the study in general: Whereas HTLV-1-associated myelopathy showed the most TCR clonal expansion, multiple sclerosis showed the least, with levels below those of healthy controls.

The time point: longitudinal time-point 3. This clonotype has a count of ten or more. Its antigen remains unidentified. From germline, CDR1 is SGHTA and CDR2 FQGNSA. This CDR3 is 14 amino acids long. V trimming: 5 bases; J trimming: 1 base; junction bases outside the gene matches: 3. TCRdb re-analysed the 5' RACE reads in MiXCR, keeping a single row per CDR3 protein. Here the sample spans tens of thousands of distinct CDR3 sequences, roughly 8.4% being singletons. The chain carries TRBV7-2 and TRBJ2-7, with 9 bases that match TRBD2. This clonotype was sampled from a woman aged 40 to 50 in good health. Sequenced input: PBMCs. The CDR3 bases are TGTGCCAGCAGCAGAGCGGGGGGATCCTACGAGCAGTACTTC. Its protein is CASSRAGGSYEQYF.